Here is one TCR beta chain with its context. The clone's antigen remains unknown. There are no base qualities to consult, and no much larger clone falls within one base. The sample belongs to a study of control samples from healthy donors and cancer patients (dated by TCRdb to 2019 to 2021). Library preparation used the immunoSEQ multiplex PCR assay. TCRdb re-hosts the immuneACCESS table, in-frame sequences only. Its copies lack some clones; in the studies checked, an unresolved V gene accounts for under half of them, and the cause for the rest is not known. The sample table records approximately 24,000 clones; around 83% of these occur just once. The ten largest clones represent around 23% of the sample. A distance of 18 bases separates the germline ends of V and J, which lose 0 bases and 3 bases respectively. The CDR3, from cysteine to phenylalanine, totals 17 residues. The retained sequence is limited to the CDR3, 51 bases, with the frame set at the first base. CDR1 LGHNT and CDR2 FRNRAP are derived from the germline V gene.

Sequenced material: PBMCs. The receptor was isolated from a man in his sixties with colorectal cancer. The rearranged segments are TRBV12-5 and TRBJ2-7, with TRBD2 perhaps the D gene, on 5 matching bases. The encoded CDR3 is CASGLVGWASYNYEQYF. The sequence in DNA is TGTGCTAGTGGTTTGGTAGGGTGGGCTAGCTACAACTACGAGCAGTACTTC.